The T cell receptor beta chain under discussion was sequenced for a study of cytomegalovirus exposure and HLA in healthy donors. Only a few counts were recorded for this clone. Its antigen is not identified. CDR3 length equals 14 residues. Trimming removed 2 bases from V and 7 bases from J, with 13 bases in between. Germline loops: CDR1 SGDLS, CDR2 YYNGEE. The PCR had 60 Vbeta and 13 Jbeta primers. TCRdb's copy holds only in-frame clones and misses some; the assay was immunoSEQ multiplex PCR. The sample includes 180,000 or so clones, just over 75% of them seen just once. General study findings and limits: There were about 160 TCR beta chains listed as cytomegalovirus-associated. Later on, a genetic analysis was performed. It linked a missense variant in DCLRE1C with V- and J-gene trimming of TCR beta.

This sequence joins TRBV9 and TRBJ2-4, with D possibly TRBD2 on 5 matching bases. The TCR originated in a man aged 18 to 30 in good health and CMV-seronegative. The sequencing input was PBMCs. In DNA, the CDR3 is TGTGCCAGCAGCGTTAGACCGGGCGGGAACATTCAGTACTTC. As protein: CASSVRPGGNIQYF.